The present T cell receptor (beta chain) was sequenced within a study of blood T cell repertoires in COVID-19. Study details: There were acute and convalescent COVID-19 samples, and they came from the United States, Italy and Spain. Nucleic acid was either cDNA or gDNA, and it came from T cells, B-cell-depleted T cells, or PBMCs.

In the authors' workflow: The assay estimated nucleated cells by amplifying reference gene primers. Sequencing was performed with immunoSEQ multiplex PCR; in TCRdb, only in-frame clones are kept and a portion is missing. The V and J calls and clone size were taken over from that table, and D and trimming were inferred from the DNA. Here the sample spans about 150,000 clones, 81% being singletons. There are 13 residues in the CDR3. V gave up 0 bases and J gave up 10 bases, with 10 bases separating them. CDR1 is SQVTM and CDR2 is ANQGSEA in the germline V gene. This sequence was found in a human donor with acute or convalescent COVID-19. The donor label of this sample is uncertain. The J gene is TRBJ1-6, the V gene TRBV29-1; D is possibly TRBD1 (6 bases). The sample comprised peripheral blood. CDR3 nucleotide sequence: TGCAGCGTTGAAGAGGGGGCTGGGTCACCCCTCCACTTT. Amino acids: CSVEEGAGSPLHF.